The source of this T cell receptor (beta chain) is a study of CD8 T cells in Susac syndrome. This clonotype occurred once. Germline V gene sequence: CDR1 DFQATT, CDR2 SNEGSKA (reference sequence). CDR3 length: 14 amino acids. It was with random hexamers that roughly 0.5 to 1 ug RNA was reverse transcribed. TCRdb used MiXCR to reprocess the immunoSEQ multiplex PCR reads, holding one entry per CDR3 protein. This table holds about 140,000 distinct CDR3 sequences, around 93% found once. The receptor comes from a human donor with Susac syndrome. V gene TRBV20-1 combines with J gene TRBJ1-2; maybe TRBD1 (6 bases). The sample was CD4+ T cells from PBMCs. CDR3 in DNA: TGCAGCGCAGGGGTGGGGGGCGATGAGAATGGCTACACCTTC. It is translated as CSAGVGGDENGYTF.